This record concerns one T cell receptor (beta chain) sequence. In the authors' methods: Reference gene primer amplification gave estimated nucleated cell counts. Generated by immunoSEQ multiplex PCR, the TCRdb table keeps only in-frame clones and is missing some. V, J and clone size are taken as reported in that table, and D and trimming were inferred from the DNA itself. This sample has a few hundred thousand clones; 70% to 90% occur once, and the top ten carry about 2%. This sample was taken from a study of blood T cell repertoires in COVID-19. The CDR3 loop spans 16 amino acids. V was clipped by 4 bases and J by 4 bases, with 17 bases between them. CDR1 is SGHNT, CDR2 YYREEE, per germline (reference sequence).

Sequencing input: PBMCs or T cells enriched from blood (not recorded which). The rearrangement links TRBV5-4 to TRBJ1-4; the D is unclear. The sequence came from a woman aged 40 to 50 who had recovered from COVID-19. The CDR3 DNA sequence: TGTGCCAGCAGCCCCGACGCGGCCCGAAGTAATGAAAAACTGTTTTTT. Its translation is CASSPDAARSNEKLFF.